This T cell receptor (beta chain) was captured in a study of blood T cell repertoires in COVID-19. Study-level background: Samples representing acute and convalescent COVID-19 were sourced from the United States, Italy and Spain. The analysed material was cDNA or gDNA that came from T cells, B-cell-depleted T cells, or PBMCs.

Germline CDR1 and CDR2: SGDLS and YYNGEE. This CDR3 region has 17 residues. V gave up 4 bases and J gave up 0 bases, with 19 bases separating them. The table came from immunoSEQ multiplex PCR; TCRdb's copy has only in-frame clones and leaves some out. The table has under 85,000 clones, 85% to 90% seen once. The sequence was collected from a man between 65 and 85 years old with active or convalescent COVID-19. The chain links TRBV9 to TRBJ2-5; maybe TRBD2 (6 bases). Sequencing input: peripheral blood. CDR3 nucleotide sequence: TGTGCCAGCAGCTTCACTACCGGGACTGCCTACCAAGAGACCCAGTACTTC. It specifies CASSFTTGTAYQETQYF.